These T cell receptor beta chains were read from a single sample in a study of naive and memory T cell subsets. TCRdb fed the UMI-ligation and nested PCR reads into MiXCR, producing one record per CDR3 protein. The sample lists tens of thousands of distinct CDR3 sequences, approximately 10% occurring once. Sequencing used skin, obtained from a tuberculin skin test site. These receptors were collected from an adult in good health. Each CDR3 is given with its conserved first and last residue. Fields, in order: D gene, J gene, CDR3 length, V gene, clone size, CDR3 DNA, CDR3 protein. A D gene is named only where the DNA matches it firmly. Where a row states a size, it is once, few, many or the class of an expanded clone; other rows omit it.

d_gene: .; j_gene: TRBJ2-5; len: 15; v_gene: TRBV18; abundance: few; CDR3nt: TGTGCCAGCTCACCACTGGGAATCCACGGGGAGACCCAGTACTTC; CDR3aa: CASSPLGIHGETQYF
d_gene: .; j_gene: TRBJ1-4; len: 14; v_gene: TRBV12-3/TRBV12-4; abundance: .; CDR3nt: TGTGCCAGCAGTGTCCGGGGGCCCAATGAAAAACTGTTTTTT; CDR3aa: CASSVRGPNEKLFF
d_gene: .; j_gene: TRBJ1-2; len: 15; v_gene: TRBV25-1; abundance: few; CDR3nt: TGTGCCAGCAGTGAGGACTATTCCGGGACTTATGGCTACACCTTC; CDR3aa: CASSEDYSGTYGYTF
d_gene: .; j_gene: TRBJ2-1; len: 15; v_gene: TRBV6-6; abundance: few; CDR3nt: TGTGCCAGCAGTTTCGCAGCGAGCTCCTACAATGAGCAGTTCTTC; CDR3aa: CASSFAASSYNEQFF
d_gene: .; j_gene: TRBJ2-5; len: 14; v_gene: TRBV28; abundance: .; CDR3nt: TGTGCCAGCAGTTTCGGGGGCCGAGGGAAGACCCAGTACTTC; CDR3aa: CASSFGGRGKTQYF
d_gene: .; j_gene: TRBJ1-1; len: 14; v_gene: TRBV4-2; abundance: .; CDR3nt: TGTGCCAGCAGCCTCGGACTTACGAACACTGAAGCTTTCTTT; CDR3aa: CASSLGLTNTEAFF
d_gene: TRBD2; j_gene: TRBJ2-2; len: 15; v_gene: TRBV29-1; abundance: many; CDR3nt: TGCAGCGTTGGGCTATCGGGAGGGAACACCGGGGAGCTGTTTTTT; CDR3aa: CSVGLSGGNTGELFF
d_gene: .; j_gene: TRBJ2-3; len: 16; v_gene: TRBV7-2; abundance: .; CDR3nt: TGTGCCAGCAGCCCAGACTATCCCTCTAGCACAGATACGCAGTATTTT; CDR3aa: CASSPDYPSSTDTQYF
d_gene: .; j_gene: TRBJ2-7; len: 14; v_gene: TRBV5-4; abundance: once; CDR3nt: TGTGCCAGCAGCTTCCGCGGGGGCGCCTACGAGCAGTACTTC; CDR3aa: CASSFRGGAYEQYF
d_gene: TRBD1; j_gene: TRBJ1-1; len: 12; v_gene: TRBV12-3/TRBV12-4; abundance: .; CDR3nt: TGTGCCAGCAGTTGGACTGGACAGGGAGCTTTCTTT; CDR3aa: CASSWTGQGAFF
d_gene: .; j_gene: TRBJ2-3; len: 13; v_gene: TRBV20-1; abundance: many; CDR3nt: TGCAGTGCTAGTGTTACTAGCACAGATACGCAGTATTTT; CDR3aa: CSASVTSTDTQYF
d_gene: TRBD1; j_gene: TRBJ1-5; len: 14; v_gene: TRBV5-1; abundance: few; CDR3nt: TGCGCCAGCAGCTTGGGGGACAGGAATCAGCCCCAGCATTTT; CDR3aa: CASSLGDRNQPQHF
d_gene: .; j_gene: TRBJ2-7; len: 13; v_gene: TRBV20-1; abundance: .; CDR3nt: TGCAGTGCTCTTGGACAGTCCAGCTACGAGCAGTACTTC; CDR3aa: CSALGQSSYEQYF
d_gene: .; j_gene: TRBJ2-1; len: 12; v_gene: TRBV11-2; abundance: .; CDR3nt: TGTGCCAGCAGCTTGTTTGTGGGAATTTTGTTCTTC; CDR3aa: CASSLFVGILFF
d_gene: .; j_gene: TRBJ2-1; len: 13; v_gene: TRBV5-1; abundance: few; CDR3nt: TGCGCCAGCAGCTTGGAGGCCGGTCCTAGCCCGTTCTTC; CDR3aa: CASSLEAGPSPFF
d_gene: TRBD1; j_gene: TRBJ1-5; len: 15; v_gene: TRBV12-3/TRBV12-4; abundance: many; CDR3nt: TGTGCCAGCAGCTTCAGGACAGGTCGTAATCAGCCCCAGCATTTT; CDR3aa: CASSFRTGRNQPQHF
d_gene: .; j_gene: TRBJ2-3; len: 14; v_gene: TRBV5-1; abundance: many; CDR3nt: TGCCCACGTGCAAGACCCCACGAGGGGGATACGCAGTATTTT; CDR3aa: CPRARPHEGDTQYF
d_gene: .; j_gene: TRBJ2-5; len: 14; v_gene: TRBV30; abundance: .; CDR3nt: TGTGCCTGGAGAGAGGGACTTACGCAAGAGACCCAGTACTTC; CDR3aa: CAWREGLTQETQYF
d_gene: TRBD1; j_gene: TRBJ1-2; len: 14; v_gene: TRBV20-1; abundance: many; CDR3nt: TGCAGTGCTTTTATAACGACAGGGAACTATGGCTACACCTTC; CDR3aa: CSAFITTGNYGYTF
d_gene: .; j_gene: TRBJ1-5; len: 14; v_gene: TRBV25-1; abundance: many; CDR3nt: TGTGCCAGCGGCACAGGACATAGCAATCAGCCCCAGCATTTT; CDR3aa: CASGTGHSNQPQHF
d_gene: .; j_gene: TRBJ2-1; len: 13; v_gene: TRBV12-3/TRBV12-4; abundance: many; CDR3nt: TGTGCCAGCAGGACCAGTGTCGGCAATGAGCAGTTCTTC; CDR3aa: CASRTSVGNEQFF
d_gene: .; j_gene: TRBJ2-1; len: 16; v_gene: TRBV12-3/TRBV12-4; abundance: few; CDR3nt: TGTGCCAGCAGTTTATGGGCGGGACAGTTCTACAATGAGCAGTTCTTC; CDR3aa: CASSLWAGQFYNEQFF
d_gene: TRBD1; j_gene: TRBJ1-5; len: 17; v_gene: TRBV7-7; abundance: .; CDR3nt: TGTGCTAGCAGCCTCCGGGACAGGGAAGGTGGCAATCAGCCCCAGCATTTT; CDR3aa: CASSLRDREGGNQPQHF
d_gene: .; j_gene: TRBJ2-7; len: 13; v_gene: TRBV29-1; abundance: few; CDR3nt: TGCAGCCATACCGAAAGGGCCGACGGCGAGCAGTACTTC; CDR3aa: CSHTERADGEQYF
d_gene: .; j_gene: TRBJ1-6; len: 19; v_gene: TRBV2; abundance: .; CDR3nt: TGTGCCAGCAGTGCGCGAATGACGAATCAGGCTCGTCTTCAGTCACCCCTCCACTTT; CDR3aa: CASSARMTNQARLQSPLHF